This TCR beta chain was identified during a study of T cell responses to AZD1222 COVID-19 vaccine. Study-wide findings and caveats: Spike-specific TCR breadth and depth went up after people got two AZD1222 doses. Vaccine-associated CD4 TCRs spanned spike, dominant at 160-218 and 743-854. Clonal diversity may have been underestimated in mostly white British donors.

Sequenced by immunoSEQ multiplex PCR; TCRdb stores in-frame clones only, minus some. The profile shows approximately 77,000 clones, 92% of them singletons. Concerning this clone itself: What it recognizes is unknown.

The CDR3 totals 15 residues. Trimming cost V 6 bases and J 0 bases; bases outside gene matches: 7. The germline V gene has CDR1 MDHEN and CDR2 SYDVKM. V and J are TRBV28 and TRBJ1-2, with TRBD1 matching over 7 bases. The origin of this receptor is an adult in good health. The sequencing here drew on peripheral blood, taken on day 0 of MenACWY control vaccination. CDR3 sequence: CASRKGQATNYGYTF. CDR3 in DNA: TGTGCCAGCAGAAAAGGACAGGCAACTAACTATGGCTACACCTTC.